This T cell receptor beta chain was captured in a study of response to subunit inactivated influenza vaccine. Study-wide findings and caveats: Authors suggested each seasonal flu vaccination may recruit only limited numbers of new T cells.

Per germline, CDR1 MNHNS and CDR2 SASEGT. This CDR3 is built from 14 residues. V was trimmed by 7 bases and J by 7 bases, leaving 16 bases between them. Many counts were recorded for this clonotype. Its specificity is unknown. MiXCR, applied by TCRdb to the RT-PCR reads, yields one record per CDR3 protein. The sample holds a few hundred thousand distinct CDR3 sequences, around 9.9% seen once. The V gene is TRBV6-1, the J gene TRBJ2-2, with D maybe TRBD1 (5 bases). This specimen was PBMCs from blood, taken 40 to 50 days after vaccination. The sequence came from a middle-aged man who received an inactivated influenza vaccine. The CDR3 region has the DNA TGTGCCAGCACAGGGTCTCATAACGTCGGGGAGCTGTTTTTT. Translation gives CASTGSHNVGELFF.